Shown below are 16 T cell receptor beta chains from a single sample sequenced in a study of radiotherapy plus CTLA-4 blockade in lung cancer. The repertoire was sequenced with immunoSEQ multiplex PCR; TCRdb's copy has only in-frame clones and lacks some. The sample carries about 80,000 clones, around nine tenths recorded once. The specimen was peripheral blood, collected from a patient treated with radiotherapy plus ipilimumab. The receptors come from a human donor with non-small cell lung cancer who had stable disease on radiotherapy plus ipilimumab.

This chain uses TRBV18 with TRBJ1-6, with a tentative D call TRBD1 (5 bases). This CDR3 spans 18 amino acids. V was clipped by 3 bases and J by 5 bases, with 20 bases between them. Looked up from germline, CDR1 is KGHSH and CDR2 is LQKENI. Written as DNA, the CDR3 is TGTGCCAGCTCACCCGACGGAAATTGGAAGGGGAATAATTCACCCCTCCACTTT. It translates to CASSPDGNWKGNNSPLHF. Drawing the rest from reference TRBV18 and TRBJ1-6, the complete variable domain is NAGVMQNPRHLVRRRGQEARLRCSPMKGHSHVYWYRQLPEEGLKFMVYLQKENIIDESGMPKERFSAEFPKEGPSILRIQQVVRGDSAAYFCASSPDGNWKGNNSPLHFGNGTRLTVT.

The genes are TRBV5-1 and TRBJ2-7; a weak D match, TRBD2 (6 bases). Germline CDR1 reads SGHRS; CDR2 reads YFSETQ. V shed 2 bases and J shed 2 bases, with 17 bases lying between them. The CDR3 is 16 amino acids. CDR3 coding DNA: TGCGCCAGCAGCTTAGGCCGAGGGACTGGTACCTACGAGCAGTACTTC. Its translation: CASSLGRGTGTYEQYF.

The rearrangement joins TRBV11-2 to TRBJ1-2, with D perhaps matching TRBD1 (5 bases). CDR3 size: 15 residues. Germline V gives CDR1 SGHAT, CDR2 FQNNGV. Trimming left V 0 bases short and J 5 bases short, with 13 bases between. The CDR3 DNA reads as TGTGCCAGCAGCTTAGACGGGGACCCGATTTATGGCTACACCTTC. Translated, it gives CASSLDGDPIYGYTF.

The chain employs TRBV28 and TRBJ1-3; possibly TRBD1 for D (6 bases). The CDR3 length is 15 residues. V lost 5 bases to trimming and J lost 1 base, with 12 bases between them. Germline lookup yields CDR1 MDHEN and CDR2 SYDVKM. CDR3: CASSRGHPSGNTIYF. In DNA form, the CDR3 reads TGTGCCAGCAGTAGGGGACACCCATCTGGAAACACCATATATTTT. Full variable domain (missing parts from reference TRBV28 and TRBJ1-3): DVKVTQSSRYLVKRTGEKVFLECVQDMDHENMFWYRQDPGLGLRLIYFSYDVKMKEKGDIPEGYSVSREKKERFSLILESASTNQTSMYLCASSRGHPSGNTIYFGEGSWLTVV.

The chain recombines TRBV11-2 with TRBJ2-5; 8 bases are shared with TRBD2. The CDR3 runs 17 residues. Trimming removed 4 bases from V and 5 bases from J; junction bases left unmatched: 15. Germline values: CDR1 SGHAT, CDR2 FQNNGV. The CDR3 loop is CASSSGVSGVLGETQYF. The DNA for the CDR3 is TGTGCCAGCAGCTCGGGTGTTAGCGGGGTATTAGGGGAGACCCAGTACTTC.

V is TRBV29-1 and J is TRBJ2-7, with 8 bases aligning to TRBD1. Unmatched junction bases numbered 6, after V lost 6 bases and J lost 2 bases. Germline CDR1 is SQVTM and CDR2 is ANQGSEA. The CDR3 consists of 13 residues. The CDR3 bases are TGCAGCGTGGAACGGACAGGGACCTACGAGCAGTACTTC. Protein sequence: CSVERTGTYEQYF.

This clone was seen only once. V usage is TRBV10-3 and J usage is TRBJ2-7; weak D call: TRBD1 (7 bases). The CDR3 consists of 13 residues. Trimming pared 0 bases from V and 6 bases from J, leaving 9 bases between. Germline V CDR1 and CDR2: ENHRY, SYGVKD. The CDR3 DNA sequence: TGTGCCATCAGTGAGTCGGAGGGGGCCGAGCAGTACTTC. Amino acids: CAISESEGAEQYF.

This clone was seen more than once but under ten times. The chain couples TRBV5-1 to TRBJ2-1, with TRBD2 identical over 10 bases. Losses at the gene ends were 1 base for V and 7 bases for J; bases not matched to a gene: 8. The CDR3 consists of 16 residues. The germline V gene has CDR1 SGHRS and CDR2 YFSETQ. The CDR3 sequence: CASSLKASGGNNEQFF. The CDR3 nucleotides are TGCGCCAGCAGCTTGAAGGCTAGCGGGGGAAATAATGAGCAGTTCTTC. Full variable domain (remainder filled in from reference TRBV5-1 and TRBJ2-1): KAGVTQTPRYLIKTRGQQVTLSCSPISGHRSVSWYQQTPGQGLQFLFEYFSETQRNKGNFPGRFSGRQFSNSRSEMNVSTLELGDSALYLCASSLKASGGNNEQFFGPGTRLTVL.

The chain is built from TRBV19 and TRBJ2-1; D is undetermined. V was shortened by 6 bases and J by 1 base, with 13 bases between the two germline ends. The germline gives CDR1 LNHDA, CDR2 SQIVND (reference sequence). The CDR3 is 15 amino acids. The CDR3 sequence is CASSLSGLSYNEQFF. CDR3 bases: TGTGCCAGTAGCCTCTCGGGCCTTTCCTACAATGAGCAGTTCTTC.

V and J are TRBV7-8 and TRBJ2-7; 12 bases match TRBD2. CDR3 size: 15 residues. Per the germline V gene, CDR1 is SGHVS and CDR2 is FQNEAQ. With V trimmed by 0 bases and J by 4 bases, 1 base remained unmatched. The CDR3 sequence: CASSLALAGGYEQYF. CDR3 sequence (DNA): TGTGCCAGCAGCTTAGCGCTAGCGGGAGGGTACGAGCAGTACTTC.

The chain carries TRBV2 and TRBJ1-5; no reliable D call. This CDR3 contains 11 residues. V shed 8 bases and J shed 7 bases, with 9 bases lying between them. CDR1 and CDR2 (germline): SNHLY, FYNNEI. The CDR3 loop is CASGGSQPQHF. CDR3 sequence (DNA): TGTGCCAGCGGAGGGAGCCAGCCCCAGCATTTT.

The sample holds a few counts of this clone. The chain is built from TRBV10-1 and TRBJ1-5; D possibly corresponds to TRBD1 (5 bases). CDR3 length: 16 residues. V shed 3 bases and J shed 1 base, with 13 bases lying between them. The germline CDR1 and CDR2 sequences are WNHNN and SYGVQD (reference sequence). CDR3 coding DNA: TGCGCCAGCAGTGACGGGGCAGGGATCAGCAATCAGCCCCAGCATTTT. Protein sequence: CASSDGAGISNQPQHF.

Turning to this clone: This same CDR3 is encoded by further DNA sequences in the sample. This chain uses TRBV28 with TRBJ2-7, with D possibly being TRBD1 or TRBD2 (6 bases each). V lost 6 bases and J lost 0, with 12 bases in between. Germline V lookup: CDR1 MDHEN, CDR2 SYDVKM. The CDR3 contains 14 residues. CDR3 DNA: TGTGCCAGCAGGGGGGGCGGAAGCTCCTACGAGCAGTACTTC. This encodes CASRGGGSSYEQYF. The whole variable domain, filled in from reference TRBV28 and TRBJ2-7, reads DVKVTQSSRYLVKRTGEKVFLECVQDMDHENMFWYRQDPGLGLRLIYFSYDVKMKEKGDIPEGYSVSREKKERFSLILESASTNQTSMYLCASRGGGSSYEQYFGPGTRLTVT.

V gene TRBV19 combines with J gene TRBJ1-1, with TRBD1 identical over 7 bases. Germline V CDR1 and CDR2: LNHDA, SQIVND (reference sequence). Trimming removed 3 bases from V and 4 bases from J; junction bases left unmatched: 5. This CDR3 region has 14 residues. DNA of the CDR3: TGTGCCAGTAGTATGAGTCGACAGGGCACTGAAGCTTTCTTT. It is translated as CASSMSRQGTEAFF.

V usage is TRBV2 and J usage is TRBJ2-7, with 8 bases matching TRBD1. There are 15 residues in the CDR3. Looked up from germline, CDR1 is SNHLY and CDR2 is FYNNEI. The V segment lost 6 bases and the J segment 7 bases; nucleotides outside the gene matches: 14. CDR3 nucleotide sequence: TGTGCCAGCAGAGCCCCACTAGGACAGGGACAAGAGCAGTACTTC. It translates to CASRAPLGQGQEQYF.

This clone appeared once. The chain uses TRBV18 and TRBJ2-5, with D possibly matching TRBD2 (6 bases). There are 14 residues in the CDR3. V was trimmed by 6 bases and J by 9 bases, leaving 20 bases between them. In germline, CDR1 is KGHSH, CDR2 LQKENI. The CDR3 region is CASSLETLPGAQYF. For the CDR3, the DNA is TGTGCCAGCTCCTTGGAGACACTCCCGGGGGCCCAGTACTTC.